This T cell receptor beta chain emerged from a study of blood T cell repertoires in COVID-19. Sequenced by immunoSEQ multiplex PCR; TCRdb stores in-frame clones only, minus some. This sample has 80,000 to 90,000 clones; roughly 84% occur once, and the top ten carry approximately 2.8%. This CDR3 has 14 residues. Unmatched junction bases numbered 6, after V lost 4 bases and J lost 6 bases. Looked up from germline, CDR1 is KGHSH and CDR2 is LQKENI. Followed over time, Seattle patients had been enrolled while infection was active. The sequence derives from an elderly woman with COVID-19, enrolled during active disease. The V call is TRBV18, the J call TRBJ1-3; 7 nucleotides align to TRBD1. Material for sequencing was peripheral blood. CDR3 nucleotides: TGTGCCAGCTCACTACAGGGGACCGAAAACACCATATATTTT. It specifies CASSLQGTENTIYF.